This TCR beta chain came from a study of blood T cells in healthy people across ages. The CDR3 contains 15 residues. With V trimmed by 4 bases and J by 5 bases, 10 bases remained unmatched. From germline, CDR1 is SGDLS and CDR2 YYNGEE. This clonotype was recorded once. Its target is not known. Study-level results: Using unsorted PBMCs precluded a conclusive naive versus antigen-experienced comparison.

Primed by a sample-barcoded 5' primer and a J-beta primer mix, a second PCR proceeded for about 7 to 12 cycles. TCRdb re-called the 5' RACE reads with MiXCR, one entry per CDR3 protein. The repertoire includes approximately 800,000 distinct CDR3 sequences, roughly 60% of them detected once, and 22% sits in the top ten. The genes are TRBV9 and TRBJ2-3, with 7 positions matching TRBD1. Specimen: blood. The TCR comes from a man younger than 40 in good health. The CDR3 loop reads CASSPLGTVLDTQYF. Written as DNA, the CDR3 is TGTGCCAGCAGCCCATTGGGGACAGTACTAGATACGCAGTATTTT.